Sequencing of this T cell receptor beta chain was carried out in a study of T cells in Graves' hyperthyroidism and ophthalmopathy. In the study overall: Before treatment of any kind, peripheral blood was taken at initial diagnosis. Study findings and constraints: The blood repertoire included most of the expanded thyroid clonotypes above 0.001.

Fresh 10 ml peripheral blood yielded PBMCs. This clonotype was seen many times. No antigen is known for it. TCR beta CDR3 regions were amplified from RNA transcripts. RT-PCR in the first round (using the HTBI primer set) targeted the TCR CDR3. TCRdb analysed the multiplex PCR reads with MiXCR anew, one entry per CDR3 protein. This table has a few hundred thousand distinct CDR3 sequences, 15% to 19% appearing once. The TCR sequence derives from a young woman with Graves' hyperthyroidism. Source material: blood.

The CDR3 is CASSHPPGQGEDTQYF. The CDR3 DNA follows: TGTGCCAGCAGTCACCCCCCGGGACAGGGAGAAGATACGCAGTATTTT. V gene TRBV6-1 combines with J gene TRBJ2-3; TRBD1 matches 9 bases. The V gene end was trimmed by 5 bases and the J gene end by 5 bases; junction bases not matched to a gene: 11. CDR1 MNHNS and CDR2 SASEGT come from the germline V gene. CDR3 length equals 16 residues.